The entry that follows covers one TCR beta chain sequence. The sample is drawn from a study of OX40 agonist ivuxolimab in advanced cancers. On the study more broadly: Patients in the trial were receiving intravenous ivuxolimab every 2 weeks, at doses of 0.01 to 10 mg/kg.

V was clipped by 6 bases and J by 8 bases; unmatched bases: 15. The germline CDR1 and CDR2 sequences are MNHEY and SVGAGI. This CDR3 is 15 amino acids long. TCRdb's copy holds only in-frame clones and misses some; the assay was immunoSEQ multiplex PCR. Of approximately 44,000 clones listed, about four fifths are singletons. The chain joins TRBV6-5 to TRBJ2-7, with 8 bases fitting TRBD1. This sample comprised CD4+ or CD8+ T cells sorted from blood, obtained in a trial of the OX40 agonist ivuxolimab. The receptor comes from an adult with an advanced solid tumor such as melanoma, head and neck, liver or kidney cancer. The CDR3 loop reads CASSQTGQGNLKQYF. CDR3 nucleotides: TGTGCCAGCAGCCAAACAGGACAGGGTAATCTCAAGCAGTACTTC.